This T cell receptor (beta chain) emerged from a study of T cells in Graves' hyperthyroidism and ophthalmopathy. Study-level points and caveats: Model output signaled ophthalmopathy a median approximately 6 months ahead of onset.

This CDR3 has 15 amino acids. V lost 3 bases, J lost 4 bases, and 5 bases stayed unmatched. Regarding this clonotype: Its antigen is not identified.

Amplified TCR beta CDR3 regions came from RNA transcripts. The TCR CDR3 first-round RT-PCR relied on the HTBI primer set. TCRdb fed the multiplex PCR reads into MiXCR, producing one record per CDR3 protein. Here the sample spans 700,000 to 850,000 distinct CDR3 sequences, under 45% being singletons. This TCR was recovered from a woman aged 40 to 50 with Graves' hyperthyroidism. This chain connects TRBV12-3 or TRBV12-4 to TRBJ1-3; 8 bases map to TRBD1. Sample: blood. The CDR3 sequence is CASSFGRGPGNTIYF. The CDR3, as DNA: TGTGCCAGCAGTTTTGGCAGGGGGCCAGGAAACACCATATATTTT.